The count of the clone carrying this T cell receptor (beta chain) is one. Germline V lookup: CDR1 MDHEN, CDR2 SYDVKM. CDR3 length: 15 residues. Trimming cost V 6 bases and J 1 base, with 13 bases left between them. This entry is derived from a study of early stage breast cancer tumors. The method was immunoSEQ multiplex PCR; TCRdb's version includes in-frame clones alone and lacks a portion of them. The sample has 25,000 to 35,000 clones, approximately 85% seen once. The TCR comes from a person aged 45 to 60 with breast cancer. The genes are TRBV28 and TRBJ1-5, with D maybe TRBD1 (5 bases). Sequencing was performed on blood. The CDR3 region is CASRTWGLSNQPQHF. The CDR3 DNA follows: TGTGCCAGCAGAACCTGGGGGTTGAGCAATCAGCCCCAGCATTTT.